This TCR beta chain was obtained from a study of T cells in Graves' hyperthyroidism and ophthalmopathy. Study-wide results and limits: Ophthalmopathy was identified by the model a median around 6 months ahead of onset. In simple terms, a model built on 13 V-J features told ophthalmopathy apart from stable hyperthyroidism.

Pregnant or lactating patients were excluded, as were those with uncontrolled infection or other autoimmune disease. Amplified TCR beta CDR3 regions came from RNA transcripts. RT-PCR in the first round (using the HTBI primer set) targeted the TCR CDR3. From the multiplex PCR reads, TCRdb called clonotypes with MiXCR, one entry per CDR3 protein. The top ten clones hold around 7.7% of a sample with about 580,000 distinct CDR3 sequences, roughly 50% of them seen once. As regards this clonotype: Its cognate antigen is unknown.

The sequenced material came from peripheral blood or thyroid tissue (not recorded which). This receptor was taken from a woman aged 18-29 years with Graves' hyperthyroidism.

CDR3 region: CSARDEGRGETQYF. CDR3 in DNA: TGCAGTGCTAGAGATGAGGGGAGAGGGGAGACCCAGTACTTC. The chain couples TRBV20-1 to TRBJ2-5; perhaps D is TRBD1 or TRBD2 (5 bases each). The CDR3 runs to 14 residues. Germline CDR1 reads DFQATT; CDR2 reads SNEGSKA (reference sequence). Trimming removed 0 bases at V and 5 bases at J, with 13 bases between.